These 26 T cell receptor beta chains share one sample of origin, sequenced in a study of metastatic and nonmetastatic thyroid tumors. Patients were all untreated before their thyroid surgery. TCRdb re-clonotyped the PCR reads via MiXCR. The sample lists 6,500 to 8,000 clones; approximately 30% were seen once. Sequencing was performed on tumor tissue. These receptors originate from a male donor with papillary thyroid cancer or a benign thyroid nodule (not recorded which). Some clones in this sample may be carry-over from other donors' samples.

The CDR3 reads CASRYPGQGIYEQYF. The CDR3, as DNA: TGTGCCAGCAGATACCCGGGACAGGGCATCTACGAGCAGTACTTC. The chain carries TRBV28 and TRBJ2-7; 9 positions agree with TRBD1. The CDR3 spans 15 residues. CDR1 MDHEN and CDR2 SYDVKM come from the germline V gene. V shed 6 bases and J 3 bases; nucleotides not matched to a gene: 9.

The rearrangement uses TRBV9 and TRBJ2-2; 7 bases are a match to TRBD2. V lost 1 base and J lost 3; bases outside the gene matches: 3. CDR3 size: 15 residues. CDR1 SGDLS and CDR2 YYNGEE come from the germline V gene. The chain's CDR3 is CASSVLADYTGELFF. CDR3 coding DNA: TGTGCCAGCAGCGTACTAGCGGACTACACCGGGGAGCTGTTTTTT.

The chain has TRBV12-3 or TRBV12-4 and TRBJ2-7, with D hard to call. The CDR3 is made up of 14 amino acids. V gave up 6 bases and J gave up 5 bases, with 17 bases separating them. CDR3 in DNA: TGTGCCAGCAGCCCCTCCTACGGTGGTGACGAGCAGTACTTC. This encodes CASSPSYGGDEQYF.

This clone was detected only a few times. The rearrangement joins TRBV24-1 to TRBJ1-2; D gene ambiguous. The CDR3 contains 14 residues. In germline, CDR1 is KGHDR, CDR2 SFDVKD. Trimming removed 3 bases from V and 2 bases from J, with 9 bases in between. CDR3 DNA: TGTGCCACCAGTGATCCGGCAGTCAACTATGGCTACACCTTC. As protein: CATSDPAVNYGYTF.

In its sample, this clone is medium-sized. The V and J genes are TRBV20-1 and TRBJ1-6; D is unclear. CDR3 size: 14 residues. Deletions cut 3 bases from V and 5 bases from J, with 11 bases between. From germline, CDR1 is DFQATT and CDR2 SNEGSKA (reference sequence). The chain's CDR3 is CSASRPGDNSPLHF. The CDR3 nucleotides are TGCAGTGCTAGTAGGCCAGGAGATAATTCACCCCTCCACTTT.

The gene calls are TRBV6-5 and TRBJ1-1; D is uncertain. V was cut by 2 bases and J by 8 bases, with 12 bases left in between. CDR3 length: 13 amino acids. Germline CDR1 MNHEY, CDR2 SVGAGI. The CDR3 DNA reads TGTGCCAGCAGTTACGGATTGGGCTGGGAAGCTTTCTTT. Translated, it gives CASSYGLGWEAFF.

This chain uses TRBV12-3 or TRBV12-4 with TRBJ2-7; D is perhaps TRBD1 or TRBD2 (5 bases each). The V and J ends lost 8 bases and 4 bases respectively, with 15 bases between them. The CDR3 extends over 13 amino acids. The CDR3, as DNA: TGTGCCAGCTCGGTTGGGGGTAGGTACGAGCAGTACTTC. Translated, it gives CASSVGGRYEQYF.

The chain links TRBV11-3 to TRBJ1-6; D is uncertain. The germline V gene has CDR1 SGHNT and CDR2 YENEEA. V shed 4 bases and J shed 6 bases, with 13 bases lying between them. This CDR3 has 15 amino acids. The CDR3 coding sequence is TGTGCCAGCAGCTCCCGACACGCTTCTAATTCACCCCTCCACTTT. Translating gives CASSSRHASNSPLHF.

A few counts support this clone. The chain carries TRBV10-3 and TRBJ2-1; 8 bases map to TRBD2. Trimming removed 2 bases from V and 1 base from J; junction bases left unmatched: 1. The CDR3 length is 15 residues. Germline loops: CDR1 ENHRY, CDR2 SYGVKD. In DNA form, the CDR3 reads TGTGCCATCAGTGAGCGGGAGGGTTCCTACAATGAGCAGTTCTTC. It yields the protein CAISEREGSYNEQFF.

J is TRBJ2-5 and V is TRBV5-1; TRBD1 aligns across 9 bases. V gave up 3 bases and J gave up 5 bases; unmatched junction bases: 5. The CDR3 spans 14 residues. Germline CDR1 and CDR2: SGHRS and YFSETQ. Here the CDR3 reads CASSSGQGGETQYF. In DNA, the CDR3 is TGCGCCAGCAGCTCGGGACAGGGTGGGGAGACCCAGTACTTC.

This chain joins TRBV2 and TRBJ1-2; D unclear. This CDR3 comprises 11 residues. Germline V CDR1 and CDR2: SNHLY, FYNNEI. The CDR3 reads CDISQERGYTF. DNA of the CDR3: TGTGACATCAGTCAGGAGCGCGGCTACACCTTC.

This clone occurred a few times. The chain combines TRBV27 with TRBJ2-7; D is possibly TRBD1 or TRBD2 (6 bases each). The germline V gene encodes CDR1 MNHEY and CDR2 SMNVEV (reference sequence). There are 13 residues in the CDR3. Deletions cut 8 bases from V and 3 bases from J, with 14 bases between. The CDR3 DNA reads as TGTGCCAGCGGGCCTAGGGGGGTCTACGAGCAGTACTTC. Translated, it gives CASGPRGVYEQYF.

This sequence joins TRBV18 and TRBJ2-5, with 14 bases identical to TRBD2. V lost 3 bases, J lost 5 bases, and 20 bases stayed unmatched. CDR1 and CDR2 (germline): KGHSH, LQKENI. This CDR3 has 21 residues. The CDR3 spells CASSPDHGTSGGPSMWETQYF. The CDR3 DNA sequence: TGTGCCAGCTCACCGGACCACGGGACTAGCGGGGGACCTAGCATGTGGGAGACCCAGTACTTC.

Worth noting for this clone: This may be a read error, as it is one base from a much larger clone. The chain couples TRBV5-4 to TRBJ2-3, with TRBD2 identical over 11 bases. This CDR3 comprises 18 residues. Germline loops: CDR1 SGHNT, CDR2 YYREEE (reference sequence). This CDR3 is CAGSLLTILAGETDTQYF. The CDR3 DNA follows: TGTGCCGGCAGCTTATTGACAATACTAGCGGGAGAAACAGATACGCAGTATTTT.

This clone has more than one count but fewer than ten. The chain joins TRBV24-1 to TRBJ2-1, with D unresolved. The germline V gene has CDR1 KGHDR and CDR2 SFDVKD. The CDR3 has 13 residues. V lost 8 bases, J lost 5 bases, and 12 bases lay in between. The chain's CDR3 is CATNSVSNNEQFF. The CDR3 coding sequence is TGTGCCACCAATTCGGTATCAAACAATGAGCAGTTCTTC.

This chain connects TRBV27 to TRBJ1-2, with D possibly TRBD1 on 6 matching bases. CDR1 MNHEY and CDR2 SMNVEV come from the germline V gene (reference sequence). V was clipped by 6 bases and J by 4 bases, with 18 bases between them. There are 15 residues in the CDR3. As DNA, the CDR3 is TGTGCCAGCAGACGTAACGGGGGCGGTCTCTATGGCTACACCTTC. This translates into CASRRNGGGLYGYTF.

Sample share makes this clone medium-sized. The genes are TRBV11-2 and TRBJ2-2; D is ambiguous. This CDR3 has 14 amino acids. CDR1 and CDR2 from the germline V gene are SGHAT and FQNNGV. V was trimmed by 2 bases and J by 0 bases, leaving 4 bases between them. Here the CDR3 DNA reads TGTGCCAGCAGCTTATCCGCGAACACCGGGGAGCTGTTTTTT. This sequence encodes CASSLSANTGELFF.

The chain links TRBV7-9 to TRBJ1-1; the D gene is possibly TRBD1 (5 bases). The ends were cut back, 1 base at V and 2 bases at J, with 11 bases in the middle. This CDR3 is 15 amino acids long. The germline gives CDR1 SEHNR, CDR2 FQNEAQ (reference sequence). CDR3 in DNA: TGTGCCAGCAGCTTAGGTGGGGCCCCCAACACTGAAGCTTTCTTT. Its protein product is CASSLGGAPNTEAFF.

This clone was seen more than once but under ten times. J is TRBJ2-6 and V is TRBV6-2 or TRBV6-3, with TRBD1 as a possible D gene (5 bases). The CDR3 is made up of 14 amino acids. Trimming removed 4 bases at V and 12 bases at J, with 16 bases between. CDR1 MNHEY and CDR2 SVGEGT come from the germline V gene. Written as DNA, the CDR3 is TGTGCCAGCAGTTGGTCAGGGATTCCTTCCGTCCTGACTTTC. It encodes CASSWSGIPSVLTF.

The chain recombines TRBV6-5 with TRBJ1-2; D might be TRBD1 (5 bases). CDR1 and CDR2 (germline): MNHEY, SVGAGI. The ends were cut back, 0 bases at V and 0 bases at J, with 8 bases in the middle. This CDR3 region has 15 residues. The CDR3 loop is CASSYSSTANYGYTF. The CDR3 DNA sequence: TGTGCCAGCAGTTACTCCTCGACAGCTAACTATGGCTACACCTTC.

The chain employs TRBV5-1 and TRBJ1-2; D remains unclear. CDR1 and CDR2 (germline): SGHRS, YFSETQ. CDR3 length: 15 residues. Trimming stripped 1 base from V and 0 bases from J, with 10 bases between. CDR3 amino acids: CASSLIPEPNYGYTF. DNA for the CDR3: TGCGCCAGCAGCTTGATCCCCGAACCTAACTATGGCTACACCTTC.

The chain has TRBV11-1 and TRBJ1-2, with 7 bases fitting TRBD1. Germline CDR1 SGHAT, CDR2 FQDESV (reference sequence). Germline trimming cut 2 bases from V and 9 bases from J; bases unmatched to any gene: 6. The CDR3 loop spans 13 amino acids. CDR3 in DNA: TGTGCCAGCAGCTTACAGGGGACAGTCAGCTACACCTTC. Encoded protein: CASSLQGTVSYTF.

The table lists this clone with many counts. The chain couples TRBV9 to TRBJ2-5; 9 nucleotides agree with TRBD1. The length of the CDR3 is 17 residues. CDR1 is SGDLS and CDR2 is YYNGEE in the germline V gene. J was trimmed by 5 bases and V by 3 bases; bases with no gene match: 14. The CDR3 here is CASSDGTGQGLRETQYF. The CDR3 coding sequence is TGTGCCAGCAGCGACGGGACCGGACAGGGGTTACGGGAGACCCAGTACTTC.

The rearrangement joins TRBV6-1 to TRBJ2-7; 10 bases map to TRBD1. In germline, CDR1 is MNHNS, CDR2 SASEGT. The junction had 2 bases not matched to a gene; V was cut back by 4 bases and J by 2 bases. CDR3 length: 14 amino acids. The CDR3 DNA is TGTGCCAGCAGTGCCGGGACAGGGGCCTACGAGCAGTACTTC. This codes for CASSAGTGAYEQYF.

The V gene is TRBV15, the J gene TRBJ2-2, with D possibly TRBD2 on 5 matching bases. Trimming stripped 6 bases from V and 7 bases from J, with 9 bases between. CDR3 size: 12 residues. From germline, CDR1 is LNHNV and CDR2 YYDKDF (reference sequence). The CDR3: CATRQADGELFF. CDR3 nucleotide sequence: TGTGCCACCAGGCAAGCGGACGGGGAGCTGTTTTTT.

The sample holds a few counts of this clone. The chain uses TRBV7-6 and TRBJ1-1; D call uncertain. The germline gives CDR1 SGHVS, CDR2 FNYEAQ. The CDR3 length is 12 residues. Trimming removed 8 bases from V and 3 bases from J, with 10 bases in between. The CDR3 here is CASRNSDTEAFF. The CDR3 bases are TGTGCCAGCCGGAACTCGGACACTGAAGCTTTCTTT.